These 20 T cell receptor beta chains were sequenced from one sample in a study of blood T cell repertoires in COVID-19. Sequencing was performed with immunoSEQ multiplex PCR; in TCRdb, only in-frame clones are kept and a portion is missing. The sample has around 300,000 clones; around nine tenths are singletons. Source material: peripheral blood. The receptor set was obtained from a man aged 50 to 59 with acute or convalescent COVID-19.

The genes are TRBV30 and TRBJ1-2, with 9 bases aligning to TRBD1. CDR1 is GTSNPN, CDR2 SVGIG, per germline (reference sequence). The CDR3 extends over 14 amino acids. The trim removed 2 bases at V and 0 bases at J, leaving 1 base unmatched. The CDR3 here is CAWSRDRANYGYTF. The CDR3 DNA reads TGTGCCTGGAGTCGGGACAGGGCTAACTATGGCTACACCTTC. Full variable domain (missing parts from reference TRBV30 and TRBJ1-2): SQTIHQWPATLVQPVGSPLSLECTVEGTSNPNLYWYRQAAGRGLQLLFYSVGIGQISSEVPQNLSASRPQDRQFILSSKKLLLSDSGFYLCAWSRDRANYGYTFGSGTRLTVV.

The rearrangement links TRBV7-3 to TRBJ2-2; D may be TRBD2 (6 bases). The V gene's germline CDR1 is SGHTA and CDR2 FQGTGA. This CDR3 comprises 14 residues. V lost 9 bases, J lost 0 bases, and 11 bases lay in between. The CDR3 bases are TGTGCCAGTGGGAGGTTAGCGAACACCGGGGAGCTGTTTTTT. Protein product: CASGRLANTGELFF.

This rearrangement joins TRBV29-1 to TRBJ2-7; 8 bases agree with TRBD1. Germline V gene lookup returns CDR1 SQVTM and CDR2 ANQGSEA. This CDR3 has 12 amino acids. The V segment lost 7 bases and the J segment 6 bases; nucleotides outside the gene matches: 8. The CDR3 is CSAPGGVGEQYF. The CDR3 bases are TGCAGCGCCCCAGGGGGCGTGGGCGAGCAGTACTTC.

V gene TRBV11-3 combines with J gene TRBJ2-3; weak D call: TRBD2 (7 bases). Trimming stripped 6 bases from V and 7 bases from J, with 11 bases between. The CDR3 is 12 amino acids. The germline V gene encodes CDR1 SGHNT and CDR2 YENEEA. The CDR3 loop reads CASRGGGNTQYF. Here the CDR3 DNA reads TGTGCCAGCAGGGGCGGGGGCAATACGCAGTATTTT.

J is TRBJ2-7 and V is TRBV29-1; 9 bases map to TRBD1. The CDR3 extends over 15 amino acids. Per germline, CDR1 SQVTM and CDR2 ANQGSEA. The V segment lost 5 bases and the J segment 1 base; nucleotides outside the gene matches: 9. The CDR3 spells CSVRTGTGTSYEQYF. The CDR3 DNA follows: TGCAGCGTTAGGACCGGGACAGGGACTTCCTACGAGCAGTACTTC.

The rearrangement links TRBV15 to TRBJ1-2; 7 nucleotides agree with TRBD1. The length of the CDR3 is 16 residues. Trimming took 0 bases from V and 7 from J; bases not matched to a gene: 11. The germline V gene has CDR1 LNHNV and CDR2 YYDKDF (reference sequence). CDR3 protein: CATSRDRFGTEFGYTF. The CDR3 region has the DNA TGTGCCACCAGCAGAGATCGATTCGGGACAGAATTTGGCTACACCTTC.

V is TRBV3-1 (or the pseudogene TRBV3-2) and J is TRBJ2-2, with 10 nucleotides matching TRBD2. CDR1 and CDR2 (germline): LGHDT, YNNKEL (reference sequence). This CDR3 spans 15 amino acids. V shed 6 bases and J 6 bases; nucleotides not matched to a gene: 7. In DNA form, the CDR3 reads TGTGCCAGCAGTCCGGGACTAGCGTCTTCCGGGGAGCTGTTTTTT. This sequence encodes CASSPGLASSGELFF.

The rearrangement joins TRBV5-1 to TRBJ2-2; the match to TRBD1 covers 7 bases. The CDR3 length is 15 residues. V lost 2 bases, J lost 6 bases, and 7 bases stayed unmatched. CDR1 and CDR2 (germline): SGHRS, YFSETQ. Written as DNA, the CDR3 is TGCGCCAGCAGCTTAGTCGACAGGGCCGCCGGGGAGCTGTTTTTT. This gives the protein CASSLVDRAAGELFF.

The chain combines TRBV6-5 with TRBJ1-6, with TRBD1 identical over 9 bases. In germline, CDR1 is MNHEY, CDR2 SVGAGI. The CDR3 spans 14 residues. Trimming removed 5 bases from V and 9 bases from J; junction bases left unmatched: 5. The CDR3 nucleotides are TGTGCCAGCAGTCAGACAGGGGGTTCTTCACCCCTCCACTTT. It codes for CASSQTGGSSPLHF.

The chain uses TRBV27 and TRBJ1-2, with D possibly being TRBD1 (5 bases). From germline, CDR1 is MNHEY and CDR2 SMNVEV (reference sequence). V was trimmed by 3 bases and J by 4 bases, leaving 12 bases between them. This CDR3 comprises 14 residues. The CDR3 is CASSLNTGGYGYTF. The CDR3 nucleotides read TGTGCCAGCAGTTTGAACACCGGGGGCTATGGCTACACCTTC.

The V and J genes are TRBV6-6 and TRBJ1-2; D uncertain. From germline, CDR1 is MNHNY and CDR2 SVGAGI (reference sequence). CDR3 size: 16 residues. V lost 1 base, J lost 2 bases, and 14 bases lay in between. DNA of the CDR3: TGTGCCAGCAGTTACTTGGCCCCAACAGCAAACTATGGCTACACCTTC. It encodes CASSYLAPTANYGYTF.

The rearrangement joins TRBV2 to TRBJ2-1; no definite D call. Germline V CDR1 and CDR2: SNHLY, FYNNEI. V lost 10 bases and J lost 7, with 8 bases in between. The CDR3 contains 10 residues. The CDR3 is CANGLNEQFF. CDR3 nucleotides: TGTGCCAATGGCCTGAATGAGCAGTTCTTC.

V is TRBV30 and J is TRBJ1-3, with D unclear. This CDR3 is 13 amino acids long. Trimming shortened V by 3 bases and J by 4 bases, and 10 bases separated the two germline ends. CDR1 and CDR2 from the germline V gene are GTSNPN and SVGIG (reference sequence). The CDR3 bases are TGTGCCTGGAGAGACTCGGGGGGAAACACCATATATTTT. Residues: CAWRDSGGNTIYF. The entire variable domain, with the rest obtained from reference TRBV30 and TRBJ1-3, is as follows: SQTIHQWPATLVQPVGSPLSLECTVEGTSNPNLYWYRQAAGRGLQLLFYSVGIGQISSEVPQNLSASRPQDRQFILSSKKLLLSDSGFYLCAWRDSGGNTIYFGEGSWLTVV.

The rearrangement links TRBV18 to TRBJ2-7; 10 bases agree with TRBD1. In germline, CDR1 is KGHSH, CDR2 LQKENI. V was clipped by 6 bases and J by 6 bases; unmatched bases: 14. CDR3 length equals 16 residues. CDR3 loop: CASSHRGQGSAGEQYF. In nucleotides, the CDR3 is TGTGCCAGCTCGCACCGGGGACAGGGGTCGGCTGGCGAGCAGTACTTC.

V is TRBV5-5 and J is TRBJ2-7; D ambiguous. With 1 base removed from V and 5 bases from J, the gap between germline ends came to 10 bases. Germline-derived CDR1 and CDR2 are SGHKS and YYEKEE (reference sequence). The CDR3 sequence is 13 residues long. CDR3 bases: TGTGCCAGCAGCTTGTACGGTCCGGACGAGCAGTACTTC. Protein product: CASSLYGPDEQYF.

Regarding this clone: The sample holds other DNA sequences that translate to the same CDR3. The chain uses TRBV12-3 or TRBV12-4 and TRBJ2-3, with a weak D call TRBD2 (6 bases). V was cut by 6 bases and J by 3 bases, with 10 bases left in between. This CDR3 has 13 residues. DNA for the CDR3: TGTGCCAGCAGCCTGACTAGTACAGATACGCAGTATTTT. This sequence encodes CASSLTSTDTQYF.

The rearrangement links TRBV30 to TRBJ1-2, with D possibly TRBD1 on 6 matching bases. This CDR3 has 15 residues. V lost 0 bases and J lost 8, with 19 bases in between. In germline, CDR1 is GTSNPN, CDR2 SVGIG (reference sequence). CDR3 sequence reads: CAWSVRGHRASGYTF. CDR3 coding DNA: TGTGCCTGGAGTGTACGGGGACACCGGGCGAGCGGCTACACCTTC.

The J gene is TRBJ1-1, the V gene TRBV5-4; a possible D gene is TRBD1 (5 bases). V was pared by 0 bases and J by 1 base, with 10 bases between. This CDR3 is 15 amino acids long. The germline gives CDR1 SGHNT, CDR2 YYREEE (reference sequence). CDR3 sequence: CASSLAGWENTEAFF. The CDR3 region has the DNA TGTGCCAGCAGCTTGGCAGGGTGGGAGAACACTGAAGCTTTCTTT.

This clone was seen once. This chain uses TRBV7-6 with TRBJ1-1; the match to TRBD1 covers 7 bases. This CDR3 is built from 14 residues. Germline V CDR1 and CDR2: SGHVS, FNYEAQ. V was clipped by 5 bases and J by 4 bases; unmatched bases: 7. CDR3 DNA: TGTGCCAGCAGCCCCGAAGGGGGCGGCACTGAAGCTTTCTTT. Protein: CASSPEGGGTEAFF.

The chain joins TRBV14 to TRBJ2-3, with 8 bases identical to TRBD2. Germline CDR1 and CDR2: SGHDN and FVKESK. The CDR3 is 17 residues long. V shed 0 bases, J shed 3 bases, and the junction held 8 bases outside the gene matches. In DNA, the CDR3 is TGTGCCAGCAGCCAAGAACGGTGGCGGGGGGTGACAGATACGCAGTATTTT. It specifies CASSQERWRGVTDTQYF. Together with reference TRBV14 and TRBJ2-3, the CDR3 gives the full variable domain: EAGVTQFPSHSVIEKGQTVTLRCDPISGHDNLYWYRRVMGKEIKFLLHFVKESKQDESGMPNNRFLAERTGGTYSTLKVQPAELEDSGVYFCASSQERWRGVTDTQYFGPGTRLTVL.